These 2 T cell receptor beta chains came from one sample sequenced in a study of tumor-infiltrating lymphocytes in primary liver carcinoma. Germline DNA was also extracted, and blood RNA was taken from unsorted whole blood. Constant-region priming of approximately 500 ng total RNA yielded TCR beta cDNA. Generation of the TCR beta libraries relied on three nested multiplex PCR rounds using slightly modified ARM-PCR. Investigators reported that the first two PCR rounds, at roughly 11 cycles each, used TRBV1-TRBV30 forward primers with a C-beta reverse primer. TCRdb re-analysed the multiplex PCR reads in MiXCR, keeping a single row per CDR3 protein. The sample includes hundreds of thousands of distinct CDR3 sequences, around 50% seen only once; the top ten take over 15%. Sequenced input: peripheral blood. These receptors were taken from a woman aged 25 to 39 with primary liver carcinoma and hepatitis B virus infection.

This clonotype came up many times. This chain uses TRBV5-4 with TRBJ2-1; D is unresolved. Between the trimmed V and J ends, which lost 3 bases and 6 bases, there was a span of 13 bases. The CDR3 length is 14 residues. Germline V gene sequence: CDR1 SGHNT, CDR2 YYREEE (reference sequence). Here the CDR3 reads CASSWGWGSNEQFF. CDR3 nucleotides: TGTGCCAGCAGCTGGGGTTGGGGTTCCAATGAGCAGTTCTTC.

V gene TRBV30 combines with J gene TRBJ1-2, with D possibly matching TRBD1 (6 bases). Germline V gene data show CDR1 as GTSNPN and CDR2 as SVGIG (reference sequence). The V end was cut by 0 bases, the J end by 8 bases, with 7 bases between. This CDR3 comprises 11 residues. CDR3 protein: CAWSVGGGYTF. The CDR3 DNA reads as TGTGCCTGGAGTGTGGGGGGCGGCTACACCTTC.